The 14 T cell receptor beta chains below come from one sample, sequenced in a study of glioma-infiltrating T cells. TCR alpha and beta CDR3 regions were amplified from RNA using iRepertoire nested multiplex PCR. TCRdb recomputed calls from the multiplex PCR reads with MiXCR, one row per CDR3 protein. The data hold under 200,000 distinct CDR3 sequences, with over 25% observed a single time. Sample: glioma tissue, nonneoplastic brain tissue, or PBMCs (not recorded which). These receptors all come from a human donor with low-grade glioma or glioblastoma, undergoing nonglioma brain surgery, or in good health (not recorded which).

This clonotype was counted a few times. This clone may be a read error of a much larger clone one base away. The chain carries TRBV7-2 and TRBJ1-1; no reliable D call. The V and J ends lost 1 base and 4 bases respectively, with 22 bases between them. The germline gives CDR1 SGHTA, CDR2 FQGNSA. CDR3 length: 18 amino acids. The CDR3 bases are TGTGCCAGCAGCTTAGTAGGTGGCATGGCCGCCATGGGCACTGAAGCTTTCTTT. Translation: CASSLVGGMAAMGTEAFF. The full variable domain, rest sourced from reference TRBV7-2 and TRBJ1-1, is GAGVSQSPSNKVTEKGKDVELRCDPISGHTALYWYRQSLGQGLEFLIYFQGNSAPDKSGLPSDRFSAERTGGSVSTLTIQRTQQEDSAVYLCASSLVGGMAAMGTEAFFGQGTRLTVV.

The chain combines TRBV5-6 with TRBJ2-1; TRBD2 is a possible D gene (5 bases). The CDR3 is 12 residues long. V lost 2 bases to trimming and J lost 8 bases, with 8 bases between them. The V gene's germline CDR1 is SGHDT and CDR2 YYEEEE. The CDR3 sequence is CASSFQADEQFF. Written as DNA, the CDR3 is TGTGCCAGCAGCTTCCAAGCGGATGAGCAGTTCTTC.

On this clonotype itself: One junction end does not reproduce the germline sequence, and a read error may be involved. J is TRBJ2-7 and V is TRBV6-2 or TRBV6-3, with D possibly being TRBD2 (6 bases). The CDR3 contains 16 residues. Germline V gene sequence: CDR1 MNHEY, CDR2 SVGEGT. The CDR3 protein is CANSYSRISGAYEQYF. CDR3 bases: TGTGCCAACAGTTACTCGAGGATTAGCGGAGCCTACGAGCAGTACTTC.

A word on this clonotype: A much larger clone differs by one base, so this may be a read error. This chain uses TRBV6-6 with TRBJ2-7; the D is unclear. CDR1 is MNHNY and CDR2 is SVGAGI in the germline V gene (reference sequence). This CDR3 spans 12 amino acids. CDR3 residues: CAISVKPYEQYF. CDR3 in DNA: TGTGCCATCAGTGTAAAGCCCTACGAGCAGTACTTC.

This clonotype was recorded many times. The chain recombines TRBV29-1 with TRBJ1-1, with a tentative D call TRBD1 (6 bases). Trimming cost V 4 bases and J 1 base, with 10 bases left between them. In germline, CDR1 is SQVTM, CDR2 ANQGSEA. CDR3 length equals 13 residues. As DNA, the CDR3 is TGCAGCGTTGGGGGGACAACGAACACTGAAGCTTTCTTT. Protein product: CSVGGTTNTEAFF.

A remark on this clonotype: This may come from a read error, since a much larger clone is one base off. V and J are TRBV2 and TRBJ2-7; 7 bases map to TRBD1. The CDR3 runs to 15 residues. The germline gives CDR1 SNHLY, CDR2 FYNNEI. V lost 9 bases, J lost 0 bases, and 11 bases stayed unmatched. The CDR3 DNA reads TGTGCCAGAAGTCCGGGACAGCCGAGCTCCTACGAGCAGTACTTC. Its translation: CARSPGQPSSYEQYF. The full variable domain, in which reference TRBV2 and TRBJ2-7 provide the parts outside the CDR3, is EPEVTQTPSHQVTQMGQEVILRCVPISNHLYFYWYRQILGQKVEFLVSFYNNEISEKSEIFDDQFSVERPDGSNFTLKIRSTKLEDSAMYFCARSPGQPSSYEQYFGPGTRLTVT.

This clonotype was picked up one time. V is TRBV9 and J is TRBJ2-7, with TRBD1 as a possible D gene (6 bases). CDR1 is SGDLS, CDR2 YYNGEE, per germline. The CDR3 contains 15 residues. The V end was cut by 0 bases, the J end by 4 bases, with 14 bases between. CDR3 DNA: TGTGCCAGCAGCGTAGATACAGGGACGAATTACGAGCAGTACTTC. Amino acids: CASSVDTGTNYEQYF.

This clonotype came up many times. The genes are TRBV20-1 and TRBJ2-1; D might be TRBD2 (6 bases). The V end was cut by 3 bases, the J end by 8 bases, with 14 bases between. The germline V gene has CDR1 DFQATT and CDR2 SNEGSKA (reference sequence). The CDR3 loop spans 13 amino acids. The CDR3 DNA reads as TGCAGTGCTAGTTGGGGCGCGGGGCATGAGCAGTTCTTC. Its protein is CSASWGAGHEQFF.

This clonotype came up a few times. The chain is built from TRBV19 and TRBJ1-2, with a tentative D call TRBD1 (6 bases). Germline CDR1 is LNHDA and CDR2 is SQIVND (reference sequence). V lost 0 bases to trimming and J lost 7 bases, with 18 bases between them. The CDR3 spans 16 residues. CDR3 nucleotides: TGTGCCAGTAGTATAGAAAGTCGACAGGCGAGAGGTGGCTACACCTTC. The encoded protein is CASSIESRQARGGYTF.

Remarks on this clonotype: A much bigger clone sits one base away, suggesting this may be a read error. DNA for the CDR3: TGTGCCAGCAGCCTCGGGACATTGAACACCGGGGAGCTGTTTTTT. Amino acids: CASSLGTLNTGELFF. V is TRBV7-9 and J is TRBJ2-2; TRBD1 might be the D (6 bases). The ends were cut back, 5 bases at V and 1 base at J, with 11 bases in the middle. Germline V lookup: CDR1 SEHNR, CDR2 FQNEAQ (reference sequence). The CDR3 is made up of 15 amino acids. Supplemented by reference TRBV7-9 and TRBJ2-2, the full variable domain reads DTGVSQNPRHKITKRGQNVTFRCDPISEHNRLYWYRQTLGQGPEFLTYFQNEAQLEKSRLLSDRFSAERPKGSFSTLEIQRTEQGDSAMYLCASSLGTLNTGELFFGEGSRLTVL.

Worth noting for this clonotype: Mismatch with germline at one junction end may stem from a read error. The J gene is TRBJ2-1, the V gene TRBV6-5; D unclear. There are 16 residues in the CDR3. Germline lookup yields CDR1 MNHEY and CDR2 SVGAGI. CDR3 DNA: TGTGCCAGCGGCTCCCCTACTAAGATCCCCTACAACGAGCAGTTCTTC. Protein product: CASGSPTKIPYNEQFF.

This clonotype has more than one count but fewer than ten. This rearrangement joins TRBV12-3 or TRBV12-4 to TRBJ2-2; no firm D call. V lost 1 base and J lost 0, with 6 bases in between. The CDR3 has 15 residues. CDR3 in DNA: TGTGCCAGCAGTTTAGGGACCTCGAACACCGGGGAGCTGTTTTTT. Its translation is CASSLGTSNTGELFF.

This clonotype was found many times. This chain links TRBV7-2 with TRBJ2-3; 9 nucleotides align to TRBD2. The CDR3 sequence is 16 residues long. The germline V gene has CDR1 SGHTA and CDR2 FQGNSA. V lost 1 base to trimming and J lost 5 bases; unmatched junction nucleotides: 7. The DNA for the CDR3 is TGTGCCAGCAGCTTAGAACCGGGACTAGCACTAGATACGCAGTATTTT. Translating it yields CASSLEPGLALDTQYF.

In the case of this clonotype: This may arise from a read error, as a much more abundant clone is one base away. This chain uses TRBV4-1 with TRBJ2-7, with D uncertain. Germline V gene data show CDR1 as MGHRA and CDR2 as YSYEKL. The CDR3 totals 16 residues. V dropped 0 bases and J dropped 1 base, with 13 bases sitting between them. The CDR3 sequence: CASSQDWAAWSYEQYF. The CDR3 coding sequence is TGCGCCAGCAGCCAAGATTGGGCAGCGTGGTCCTACGAGCAGTACTTC.